The table lists the clone carrying this T cell receptor beta chain with many counts. What it recognizes is unknown. Construction of TCR beta libraries relied on iRepertoire HTBI primers and on Arm-PCR targeting CDR3 regions. TCRdb reprocessed the multiplex PCR reads with MiXCR, giving one entry per CDR3 protein. The sample contains 350,000 to 550,000 distinct CDR3 sequences, over 15% of which appear only once. These data belong to a study of regulatory T cells in long-lasting Graves disease. Study-wide findings and caveats: New patients shared some 890 public clonotypes, fewer than the roughly 2,600 shared by persistent patients.

Stated time point: newly diagnosed GD, antithyroid drugs for less than 3 months. TCR sequences were obtained from RNA taken from PBMCs. These data are also associated with another study on T cells in Graves' hyperthyroidism and ophthalmopathy.

Sequenced material: peripheral blood mononuclear cells (PBMCs), taken at new diagnosis, from a patient treated with antithyroid drugs. This TCR came from a woman aged 18-35 years with Graves disease.

The CDR3 DNA reads as TGTGCCAGCAGCCAAGTGGTCTCTAGAGTAAGGACCTACAATGAGCAGTTCTTC. Translation: CASSQVVSRVRTYNEQFF. The V call is TRBV3-1, the J call TRBJ2-1; D unresolved. Germline V CDR1 and CDR2: LGHDT, YNNKEL (reference sequence). This CDR3 is 18 amino acids long. V lost 1 base to trimming and J lost 2 bases, with 18 bases between them.